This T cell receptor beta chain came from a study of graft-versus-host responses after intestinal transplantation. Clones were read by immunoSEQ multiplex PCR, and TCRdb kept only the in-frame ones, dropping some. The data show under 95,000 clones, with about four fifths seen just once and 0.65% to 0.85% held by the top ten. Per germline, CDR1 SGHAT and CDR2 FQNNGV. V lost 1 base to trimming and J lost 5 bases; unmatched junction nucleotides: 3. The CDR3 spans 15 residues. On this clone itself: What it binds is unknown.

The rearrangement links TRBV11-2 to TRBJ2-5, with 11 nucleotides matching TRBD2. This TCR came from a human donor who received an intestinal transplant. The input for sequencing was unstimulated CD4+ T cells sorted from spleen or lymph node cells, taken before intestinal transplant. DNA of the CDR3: TGTGCCAGCAGCTTAGGACTAGCGGGATTCGAGACCCAGTACTTC. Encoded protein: CASSLGLAGFETQYF.